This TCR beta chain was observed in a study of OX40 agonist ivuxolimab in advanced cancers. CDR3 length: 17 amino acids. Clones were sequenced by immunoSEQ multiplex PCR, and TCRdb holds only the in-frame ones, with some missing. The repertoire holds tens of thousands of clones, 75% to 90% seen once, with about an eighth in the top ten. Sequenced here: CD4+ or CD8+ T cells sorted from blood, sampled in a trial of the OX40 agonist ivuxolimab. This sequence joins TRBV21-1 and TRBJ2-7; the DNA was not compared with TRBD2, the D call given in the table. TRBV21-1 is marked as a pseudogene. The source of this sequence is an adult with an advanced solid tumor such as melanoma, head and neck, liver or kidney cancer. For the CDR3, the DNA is TGTGCCAGCAGCAAACCGACTAGCGGGATGATTAGCTACGAGCAGTACTTC. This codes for CASSKPTSGMISYEQYF.